A selection of T cell receptor beta chains follows, all from one sample in a study of blood T cell repertoires in COVID-19. Method: immunoSEQ multiplex PCR; TCRdb's copy keeps in-frame clones and lacks some. The profile shows tens of thousands of clones, approximately 71% of them singletons. Material: peripheral blood. These TCRs come from a man between 65 and 85 years old with COVID-19, enrolled during active disease. CDR3s include the opening cysteine and the closing phenylalanine or tryptophan. Each record gives: J gene, clone size, V gene, D gene, CDR3 protein, CDR3 DNA. A D gene is named only where the DNA matches it firmly. The size entry is marked missing in some rows and otherwise reads once, few, many or a size class.

j_call: TRBJ1-6; clone_size: .; v_call: TRBV2; d_call: .; cdr3_aa: CASSPGTYNSPLHF; cdr3_nt: TGTGCCAGCAGCCCCGGGACTTATAATTCACCCCTCCACTTT
j_call: TRBJ2-7; clone_size: .; v_call: TRBV15; d_call: TRBD2; cdr3_aa: CATSRDLAGPSSYEQYF; cdr3_nt: TGTGCCACCAGCAGGGACCTAGCGGGACCCAGCTCCTACGAGCAGTACTTC
j_call: TRBJ1-1; clone_size: .; v_call: TRBV28; d_call: TRBD1; cdr3_aa: CASSPSPGQANTEAFF; cdr3_nt: TGTGCCAGCAGTCCTTCACCGGGACAGGCGAACACTGAAGCTTTCTTT
j_call: TRBJ1-5; clone_size: .; v_call: TRBV6-2/TRBV6-3; d_call: TRBD1; cdr3_aa: CASSYRTGYQPQHF; cdr3_nt: TGTGCCAGCAGTTACCGGACAGGGTATCAGCCCCAGCATTTT
j_call: TRBJ1-5; clone_size: .; v_call: TRBV6-5; d_call: .; cdr3_aa: CASSGDIRNQPQHF; cdr3_nt: TGTGCCAGCTCGGGGGATATAAGAAATCAGCCCCAGCATTTT
j_call: TRBJ2-3; clone_size: .; v_call: TRBV29-1; d_call: TRBD2; cdr3_aa: CSVGRLAGREDTQYF; cdr3_nt: TGCAGCGTTGGTCGGCTAGCGGGAAGGGAAGATACGCAGTATTTT
j_call: TRBJ1-1; clone_size: .; v_call: TRBV6-6; d_call: TRBD1; cdr3_aa: CASSLTGARTEAFF; cdr3_nt: TGTGCCAGCAGTCTGACAGGGGCGAGGACTGAAGCTTTCTTT
j_call: TRBJ2-1; clone_size: .; v_call: TRBV25-1; d_call: .; cdr3_aa: CASSARQISNEQFF; cdr3_nt: TGTGCCAGCAGTGCGCGACAGATTAGCAATGAGCAGTTCTTC
j_call: TRBJ1-2; clone_size: .; v_call: TRBV12-3/TRBV12-4; d_call: .; cdr3_aa: CASKLTANYGYTF; cdr3_nt: TGTGCCAGCAAACTGACAGCTAACTATGGCTACACCTTC
j_call: TRBJ2-7; clone_size: few; v_call: TRBV7-9; d_call: .; cdr3_aa: CASNILGGGGLPDEQYF; cdr3_nt: TGTGCCAGCAACATTCTTGGGGGAGGAGGGCTTCCGGACGAGCAGTACTTC
j_call: TRBJ2-2; clone_size: once; v_call: TRBV5-1; d_call: .; cdr3_aa: CASSWGQNTGELFF; cdr3_nt: TGCGCCAGCAGCTGGGGACAGAACACCGGGGAGCTGTTTTTT
j_call: TRBJ1-2; clone_size: few; v_call: TRBV14; d_call: .; cdr3_aa: CASSTGTYETRRGYTF; cdr3_nt: TGTGCCAGCAGCACCGGGACATACGAAACCCGGCGTGGCTACACCTTC
j_call: TRBJ1-2; clone_size: .; v_call: TRBV18; d_call: .; cdr3_aa: CASSPRDYGYTF; cdr3_nt: TGTGCCAGCTCACCCCGGGACTATGGCTACACCTTC
j_call: TRBJ1-1; clone_size: few; v_call: TRBV6-5; d_call: TRBD1; cdr3_aa: CASNLNRDRDTEAFF; cdr3_nt: TGTGCCAGCAACCTCAACCGGGACAGGGACACTGAAGCTTTCTTT
j_call: TRBJ1-4; clone_size: .; v_call: TRBV14; d_call: .; cdr3_aa: CASSQTSQATNEKLFF; cdr3_nt: TGTGCCAGCAGCCAAACTTCACAGGCAACTAATGAAAAACTGTTTTTT
j_call: TRBJ1-2; clone_size: few; v_call: TRBV16; d_call: .; cdr3_aa: CASSQAGGPLGGYTF; cdr3_nt: TGTGCCAGCAGTCAAGCCGGGGGACCCCTTGGAGGCTACACCTTC
j_call: TRBJ2-3; clone_size: .; v_call: TRBV29-1; d_call: TRBD1; cdr3_aa: CSVGRGLDTQYF; cdr3_nt: TGCAGCGTTGGCAGGGGGCTGGATACGCAGTATTTT